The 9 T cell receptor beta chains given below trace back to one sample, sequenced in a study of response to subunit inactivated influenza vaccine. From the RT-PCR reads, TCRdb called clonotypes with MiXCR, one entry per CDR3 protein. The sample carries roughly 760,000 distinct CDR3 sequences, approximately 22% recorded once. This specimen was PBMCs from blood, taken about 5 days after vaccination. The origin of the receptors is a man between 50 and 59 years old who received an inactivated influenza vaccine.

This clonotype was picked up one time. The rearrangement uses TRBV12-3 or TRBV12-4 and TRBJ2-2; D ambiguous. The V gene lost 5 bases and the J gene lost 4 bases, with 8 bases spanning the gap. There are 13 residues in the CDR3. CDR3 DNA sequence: TGTGCCAGCAGTAATCTGGCCACCGGGGAGCTGTTTTTT. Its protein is CASSNLATGELFF.

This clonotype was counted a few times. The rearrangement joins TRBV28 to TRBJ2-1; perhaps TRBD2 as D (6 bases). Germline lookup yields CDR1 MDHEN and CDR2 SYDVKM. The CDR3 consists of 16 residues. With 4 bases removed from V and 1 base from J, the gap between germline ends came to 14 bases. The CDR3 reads CASSSPWRGSYNEQFF. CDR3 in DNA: TGTGCCAGCAGTTCGCCTTGGCGGGGTTCCTACAATGAGCAGTTCTTC.

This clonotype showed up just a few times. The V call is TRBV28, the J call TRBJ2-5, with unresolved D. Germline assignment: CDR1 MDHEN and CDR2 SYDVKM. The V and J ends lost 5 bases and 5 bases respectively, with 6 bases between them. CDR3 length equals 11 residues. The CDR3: CASSTWETQYF. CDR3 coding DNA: TGTGCCAGCAGTACATGGGAGACCCAGTACTTC.

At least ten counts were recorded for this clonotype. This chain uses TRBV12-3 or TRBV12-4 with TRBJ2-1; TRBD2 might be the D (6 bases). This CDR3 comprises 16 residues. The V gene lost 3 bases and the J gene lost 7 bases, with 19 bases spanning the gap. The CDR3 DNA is TGTGCCAGCAGTTTCCTTTTTGGACTAACGACGAATGAGCAGTTCTTC. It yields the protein CASSFLFGLTTNEQFF.

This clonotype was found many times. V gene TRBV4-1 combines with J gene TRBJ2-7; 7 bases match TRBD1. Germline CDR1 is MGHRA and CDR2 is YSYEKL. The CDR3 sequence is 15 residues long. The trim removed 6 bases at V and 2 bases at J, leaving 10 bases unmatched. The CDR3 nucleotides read TGCGCCAGCAGACAAACCGAGACAGGGACCTACGAGCAGTACTTC. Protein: CASRQTETGTYEQYF.

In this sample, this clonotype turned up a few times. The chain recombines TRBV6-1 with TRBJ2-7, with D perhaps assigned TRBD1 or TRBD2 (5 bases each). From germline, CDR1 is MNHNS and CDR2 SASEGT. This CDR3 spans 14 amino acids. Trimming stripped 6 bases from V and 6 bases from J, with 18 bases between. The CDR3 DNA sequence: TGTGCCAGCAGAAACGGGGACCCATGGGGCGAGCAGTACTTC. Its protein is CASRNGDPWGEQYF.

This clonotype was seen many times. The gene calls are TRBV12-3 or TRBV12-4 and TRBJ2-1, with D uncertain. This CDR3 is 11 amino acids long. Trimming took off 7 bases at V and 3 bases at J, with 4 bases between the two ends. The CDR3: CASTLYNEQFF. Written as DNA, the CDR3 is TGTGCCAGCACCCTCTACAATGAGCAGTTCTTC.

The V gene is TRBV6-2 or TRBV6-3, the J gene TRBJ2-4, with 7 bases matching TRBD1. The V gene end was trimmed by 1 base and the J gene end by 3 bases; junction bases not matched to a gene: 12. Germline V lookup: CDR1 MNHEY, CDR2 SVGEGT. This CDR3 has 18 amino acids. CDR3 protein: CASSYCPKTGWDKNIQYF. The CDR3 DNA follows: TGTGCCAGCAGTTACTGCCCAAAGACAGGGTGGGACAAAAACATTCAGTACTTC.

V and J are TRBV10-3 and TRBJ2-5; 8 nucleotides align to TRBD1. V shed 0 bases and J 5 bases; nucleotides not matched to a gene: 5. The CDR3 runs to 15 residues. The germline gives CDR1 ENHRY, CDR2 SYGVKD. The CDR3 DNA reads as TGTGCCATCAGTGAGTCTAGCAGGGGGCGTGAGACCCAGTACTTC. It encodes CAISESSRGRETQYF.